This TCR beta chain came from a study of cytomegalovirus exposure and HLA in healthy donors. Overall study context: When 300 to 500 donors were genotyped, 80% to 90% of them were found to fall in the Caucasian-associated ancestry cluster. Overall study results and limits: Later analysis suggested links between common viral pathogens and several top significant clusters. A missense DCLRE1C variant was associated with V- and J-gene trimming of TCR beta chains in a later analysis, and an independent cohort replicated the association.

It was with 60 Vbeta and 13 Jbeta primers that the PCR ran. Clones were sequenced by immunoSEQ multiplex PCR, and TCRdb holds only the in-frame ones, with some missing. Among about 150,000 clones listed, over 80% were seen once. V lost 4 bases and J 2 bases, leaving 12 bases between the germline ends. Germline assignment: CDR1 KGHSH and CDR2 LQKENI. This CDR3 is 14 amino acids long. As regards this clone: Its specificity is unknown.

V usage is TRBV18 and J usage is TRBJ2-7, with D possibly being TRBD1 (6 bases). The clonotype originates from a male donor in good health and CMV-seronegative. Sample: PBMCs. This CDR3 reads CASSRRDTAYEQYF. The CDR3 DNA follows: TGTGCCAGCTCACGTCGGGACACTGCCTACGAGCAGTACTTC.